Listed below are T cell receptor beta chains from one sample, sequenced in a study of blood T cell repertoires in COVID-19. TCRdb's copy holds only in-frame clones and misses some; the assay was immunoSEQ multiplex PCR. This sample carries about 220,000 clones, about 86% of them seen once, and the ten largest clones take 3% to 3.5%. Sequenced material: peripheral blood. Receptors were obtained from a woman younger than 45 who had recovered from COVID-19. CDR3s include the opening cysteine and the closing phenylalanine or tryptophan. A D gene is named only where the DNA matches it firmly. The size field is filled for only some rows; it gives once, few, many or a size class.

v_gene,j_gene,d_gene,abundance,CDR3aa,CDR3nt
TRBV5-5,TRBJ2-7,TRBD1,NA,CASSLVGQGVWSSYEQYF,TGTGCCAGCAGCTTGGTGGGACAGGGTGTCTGGAGCTCCTACGAGCAGTACTTC
TRBV19,TRBJ1-5,NA,NA,CASSFFGASNQPQHF,TGTGCCAGTAGTTTTTTTGGTGCGAGCAATCAGCCCCAGCATTTT
TRBV29-1,TRBJ2-7,TRBD2,NA,CSVEVVAGGSYEQYF,TGCAGCGTTGAAGTGGTAGCGGGGGGATCCTACGAGCAGTACTTC
TRBV19,TRBJ2-2,NA,NA,CASSQEGTGELFF,TGTGCCAGTAGTCAGGAGGGCACCGGGGAGCTGTTTTTT
TRBV30,TRBJ1-1,NA,NA,CAWSWSGGSTEAFF,TGTGCCTGGAGTTGGAGTGGGGGGAGCACTGAAGCTTTCTTT
TRBV19,TRBJ2-1,TRBD1,once,CASRGTGLNEQFF,TGTGCCAGTAGGGGGACAGGACTTAATGAGCAGTTCTTC
TRBV7-3,TRBJ2-3,TRBD2,NA,CASSPIAGGVDTQYF,TGTGCCAGCAGCCCTATAGCGGGAGGGGTAGATACGCAGTATTTT
TRBV19,TRBJ2-3,NA,NA,CASRATRSGTDTQYF,TGTGCCAGTAGGGCAACTAGGTCTGGCACAGATACGCAGTATTTT
TRBV28,TRBJ1-5,TRBD1,NA,CASSSGTGGEQPQHF,TGTGCCAGCAGTTCCGGGACAGGGGGCGAGCAGCCCCAGCATTTT
TRBV2,TRBJ2-7,TRBD2,NA,CASRKRENSYEQYF,TGTGCCAGCAGGAAGCGGGAGAACTCCTACGAGCAGTACTTC
TRBV10-3,TRBJ1-1,TRBD1,NA,CAIIGQGFGEAFF,TGTGCCATCATCGGACAGGGTTTTGGTGAAGCTTTCTTT
TRBV7-3,TRBJ2-2,NA,NA,CATGRQGSNTGELFF,TGTGCCACGGGTAGGCAGGGATCGAACACCGGGGAGCTGTTTTTT
TRBV2,TRBJ1-1,NA,NA,CASSNSRVNTEAFF,TGTGCCAGCAGCAATAGCAGGGTGAACACTGAAGCTTTCTTT
TRBV12-3/TRBV12-4,TRBJ1-2,NA,NA,CASSTGGASYTF,TGTGCCAGCAGCACCGGGGGGGCGAGCTACACCTTC
TRBV27,TRBJ2-1,NA,NA,CASRGGVSSYNEQFF,TGTGCCAGCAGAGGCGGGGTGAGCTCCTACAATGAGCAGTTCTTC
TRBV5-6,TRBJ2-2,TRBD2,NA,CASSLSLAGGPSGELFF,TGTGCCAGCAGCTTGTCGCTCGCGGGAGGGCCGAGCGGGGAGCTGTTTTTT
TRBV2,TRBJ2-5,NA,NA,CASKPEDTQYF,TGTGCCAGCAAGCCGGAGGACACCCAGTACTTC
TRBV29-1,TRBJ2-1,NA,NA,CSVGGGEQFF,TGCAGCGTTGGAGGAGGAGAGCAGTTCTTC
TRBV5-5,TRBJ2-3,NA,NA,CASSSTPNRVGSTDTQYF,TGTGCCAGCAGCTCAACACCTAACAGGGTGGGAAGCACAGATACGCAGTATTTT
TRBV15,TRBJ1-1,NA,once,CATRAGLLNTEAFF,TGTGCCACCAGGGCGGGGCTTCTTAACACTGAAGCTTTCTTT
TRBV2,TRBJ2-3,TRBD1,once,CASEGQESTDTQYF,TGTGCCAGTGAGGGACAGGAAAGCACAGATACGCAGTATTTT
TRBV10-1,TRBJ2-1,NA,NA,CASSEPTYNEQFF,TGCGCCAGCAGTGAGCCTACCTACAATGAGCAGTTCTTC
TRBV19,TRBJ2-2,TRBD2,NA,CASSSWTSGRASTGELFF,TGTGCCAGTAGTTCTTGGACTAGCGGGAGGGCCTCTACCGGGGAGCTGTTTTTT
TRBV4-1,TRBJ2-7,NA,NA,CASSQGRAGSYEQYF,TGCGCCAGCAGCCAAGGGAGGGCAGGCTCCTACGAGCAGTACTTC
TRBV28,TRBJ1-6,NA,NA,CASSPSPRGTSRSYNSPLHF,TGTGCCAGCAGCCCCTCCCCCAGGGGAACGAGCAGGTCCTATAATTCACCCCTCCACTTT
TRBV19,TRBJ1-1,NA,NA,CASSNQGSGTEAFF,TGTGCCAGTAGCAACCAGGGAAGTGGTACTGAAGCTTTCTTT
TRBV2,TRBJ2-1,TRBD2,NA,CASRGPSGNEQFF,TGTGCCAGCAGGGGCCCTAGCGGGAATGAGCAGTTCTTC
TRBV10-3,TRBJ2-5,NA,few,CAISVNGETQYF,TGTGCCATCAGTGTTAACGGAGAGACCCAGTACTTC
TRBV5-8,TRBJ2-7,NA,NA,CASSLAMRDEQYF,TGTGCCAGCAGCTTGGCCATGAGGGACGAGCAGTACTTC
TRBV4-1,TRBJ1-5,NA,NA,CASSQDRWQGNQPQHF,TGCGCCAGCAGCCAAGATCGTTGGCAGGGAAATCAGCCCCAGCATTTT
TRBV7-8,TRBJ1-6,TRBD1,NA,CASSRRTGEGSPLHF,TGTGCCAGCAGCCGCCGGACAGGGGAGGGTTCACCCCTCCACTTT
TRBV6-5,TRBJ1-6,TRBD1,NA,CASSRGGRGNSPLHF,TGTGCCAGCAGCCGCGGCGGCAGGGGGAACTCACCCCTCCACTTT
TRBV27,TRBJ2-1,NA,NA,CASSPAPSSYNEQFF,TGTGCCAGCAGCCCCGCCCCGAGCTCCTACAATGAGCAGTTCTTC
TRBV10-3,TRBJ1-5,TRBD1,few,CAISVDRVNQPQHF,TGTGCCATCAGTGTCGACAGGGTCAATCAGCCCCAGCATTTT
TRBV27,TRBJ1-6,NA,NA,CASSLLNSPLHF,TGTGCCAGCAGTTTACTTAATTCACCCCTCCACTTT
TRBV7-9,TRBJ1-2,NA,few,CASSFESLGDRYTF,TGTGCCAGCAGCTTTGAGTCCCTGGGAGACCGCTACACCTTC
TRBV6-5,TRBJ2-5,NA,NA,CASGPLGVAETQYF,TGTGCCAGCGGTCCTTTAGGGGTTGCGGAGACCCAGTACTTC
TRBV28,TRBJ2-7,NA,NA,CASSPPDISYEQYF,TGTGCCAGCAGTCCCCCGGACATCTCCTACGAGCAGTACTTC
TRBV28,TRBJ1-2,TRBD1,NA,CASSPTGQTNYGYTF,TGTGCCAGCAGTCCGACGGGACAGACTAACTATGGCTACACCTTC
TRBV28,TRBJ2-5,NA,NA,CASSSGRETQETQYF,TGTGCCAGCAGTTCGGGTCGGGAGACCCAAGAGACCCAGTACTTC
TRBV15,TRBJ1-1,NA,NA,CATSSRGARLGTEAFF,TGTGCCACCAGCAGCCGGGGGGCGAGGCTTGGCACTGAAGCTTTCTTT
TRBV7-6,TRBJ1-6,TRBD1,NA,CASSPGTGFNSPLHF,TGTGCCAGCAGCCCCGGGACAGGGTTTAATTCACCCCTCCACTTT
TRBV27,TRBJ2-7,NA,NA,CASGLRAVAEQYF,TGTGCCAGCGGATTGAGGGCCGTGGCCGAGCAGTACTTC
TRBV4-2,TRBJ2-2,NA,NA,CASSPGTGELFF,TGTGCCAGCAGCCCCGGGACCGGGGAGCTGTTTTTT
TRBV24-1,TRBJ1-4,TRBD1,NA,CATSDFYRGEEKLFF,TGTGCCACCAGTGATTTCTACAGGGGCGAGGAAAAACTGTTTTTT
TRBV10-2,TRBJ1-1,NA,NA,CASSEPGMNTEAFF,TGCGCCAGCAGTGAGCCGGGAATGAACACTGAAGCTTTCTTT